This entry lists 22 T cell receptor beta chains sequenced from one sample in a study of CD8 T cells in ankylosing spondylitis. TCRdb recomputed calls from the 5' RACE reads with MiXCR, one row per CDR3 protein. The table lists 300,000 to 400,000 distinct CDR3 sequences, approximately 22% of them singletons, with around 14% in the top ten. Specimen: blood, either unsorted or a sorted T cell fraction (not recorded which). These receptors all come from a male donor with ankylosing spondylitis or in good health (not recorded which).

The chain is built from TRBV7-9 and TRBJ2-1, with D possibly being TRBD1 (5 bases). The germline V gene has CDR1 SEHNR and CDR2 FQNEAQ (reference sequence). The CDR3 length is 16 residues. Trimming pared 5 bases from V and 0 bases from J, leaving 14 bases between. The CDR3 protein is CASSPDRPDSYNEQFF. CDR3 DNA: TGTGCCAGCAGCCCCGACAGACCGGACTCCTACAATGAGCAGTTCTTC.

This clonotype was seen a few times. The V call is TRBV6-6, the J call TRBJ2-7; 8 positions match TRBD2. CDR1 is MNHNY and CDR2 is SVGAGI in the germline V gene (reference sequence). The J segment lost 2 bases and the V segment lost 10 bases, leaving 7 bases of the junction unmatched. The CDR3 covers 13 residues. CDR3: CATYAGGTYEQYF. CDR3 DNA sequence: TGTGCCACATATGCGGGGGGAACCTACGAGCAGTACTTC.

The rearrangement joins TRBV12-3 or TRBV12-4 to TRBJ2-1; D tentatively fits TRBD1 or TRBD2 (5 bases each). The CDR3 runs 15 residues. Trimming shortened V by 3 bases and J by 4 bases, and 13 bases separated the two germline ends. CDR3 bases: TGTGCCAGCAGTTTCCGGGACCTCACTTACAATGAGCAGTTCTTC. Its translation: CASSFRDLTYNEQFF.

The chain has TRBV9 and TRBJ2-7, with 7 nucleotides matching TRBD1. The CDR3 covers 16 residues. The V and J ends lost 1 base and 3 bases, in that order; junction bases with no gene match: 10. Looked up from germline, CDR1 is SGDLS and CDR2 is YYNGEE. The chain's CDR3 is CASSVTGEAPYYEQYF. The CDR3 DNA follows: TGTGCCAGCAGCGTAACAGGGGAAGCGCCGTACTACGAGCAGTACTTC.

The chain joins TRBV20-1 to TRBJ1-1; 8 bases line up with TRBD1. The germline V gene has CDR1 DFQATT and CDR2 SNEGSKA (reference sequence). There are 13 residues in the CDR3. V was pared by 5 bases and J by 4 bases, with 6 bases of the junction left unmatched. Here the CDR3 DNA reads TGCAGTGCTCGGCAGGGGGCGCGCACTGAAGCTTTCTTT. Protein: CSARQGARTEAFF.

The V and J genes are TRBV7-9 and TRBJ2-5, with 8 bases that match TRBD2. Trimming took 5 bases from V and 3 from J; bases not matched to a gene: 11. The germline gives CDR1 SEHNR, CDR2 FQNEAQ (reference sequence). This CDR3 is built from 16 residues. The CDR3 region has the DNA TGTGCCAGCAGCCTACCGGGACTAGTGCCCGAAGAGACCCAGTACTTC. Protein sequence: CASSLPGLVPEETQYF.

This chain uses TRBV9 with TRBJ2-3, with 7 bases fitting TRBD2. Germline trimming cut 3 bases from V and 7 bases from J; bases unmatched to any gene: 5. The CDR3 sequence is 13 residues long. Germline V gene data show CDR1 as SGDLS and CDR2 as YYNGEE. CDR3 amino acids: CASSDPLAYTQYF. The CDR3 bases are TGTGCCAGCAGCGACCCACTAGCGTATACGCAGTATTTT.

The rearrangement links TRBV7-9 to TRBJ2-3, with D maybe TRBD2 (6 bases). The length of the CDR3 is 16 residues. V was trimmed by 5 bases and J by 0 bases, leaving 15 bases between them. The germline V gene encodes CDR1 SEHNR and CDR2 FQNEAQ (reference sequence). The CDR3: CASSPPRGSSTDTQYF. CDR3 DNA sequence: TGTGCCAGCAGCCCTCCCCGGGGGTCTAGCACAGATACGCAGTATTTT.

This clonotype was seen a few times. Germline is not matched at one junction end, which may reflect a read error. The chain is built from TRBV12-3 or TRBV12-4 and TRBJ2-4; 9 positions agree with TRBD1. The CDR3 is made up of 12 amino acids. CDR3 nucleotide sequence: TGTGCCAGCAGTACCGGGACAGGGTCATCGGACTTC. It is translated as CASSTGTGSSDF.

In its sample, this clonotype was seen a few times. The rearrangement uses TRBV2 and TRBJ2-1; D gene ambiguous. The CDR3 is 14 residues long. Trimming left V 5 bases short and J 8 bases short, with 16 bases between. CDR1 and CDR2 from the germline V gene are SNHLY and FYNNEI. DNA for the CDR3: TGTGCCAGCAGTCTCACAGACCCTTGGGATGAGCAGTTCTTC. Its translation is CASSLTDPWDEQFF. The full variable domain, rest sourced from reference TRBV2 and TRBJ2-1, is EPEVTQTPSHQVTQMGQEVILRCVPISNHLYFYWYRQILGQKVEFLVSFYNNEISEKSEIFDDQFSVERPDGSNFTLKIRSTKLEDSAMYFCASSLTDPWDEQFFGPGTRLTVL.

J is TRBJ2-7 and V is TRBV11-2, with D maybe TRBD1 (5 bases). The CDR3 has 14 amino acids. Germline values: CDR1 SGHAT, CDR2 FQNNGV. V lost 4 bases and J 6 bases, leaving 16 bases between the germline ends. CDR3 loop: CASSSIPGLAEQYF. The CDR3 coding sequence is TGTGCCAGCAGCTCCATTCCAGGGCTGGCCGAGCAGTACTTC.

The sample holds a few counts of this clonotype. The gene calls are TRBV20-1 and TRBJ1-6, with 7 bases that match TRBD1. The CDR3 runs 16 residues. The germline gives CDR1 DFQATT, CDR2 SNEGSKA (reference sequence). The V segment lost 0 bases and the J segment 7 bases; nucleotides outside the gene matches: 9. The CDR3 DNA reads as TGCAGTGCTAGAGATCTAGCACAGGGGTGGAATTCACCCCTCCACTTT. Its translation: CSARDLAQGWNSPLHF.

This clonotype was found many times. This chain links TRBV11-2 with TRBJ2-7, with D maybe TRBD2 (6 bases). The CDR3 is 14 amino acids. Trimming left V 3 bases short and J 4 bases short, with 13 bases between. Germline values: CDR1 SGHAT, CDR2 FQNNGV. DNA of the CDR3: TGTGCCAGCAGCTTCACGGAGGGGTTGTACGAGCAGTACTTC. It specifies CASSFTEGLYEQYF. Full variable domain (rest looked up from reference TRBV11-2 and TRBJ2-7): EAGVAQSPRYKIIEKRQSVAFWCNPISGHATLYWYQQILGQGPKLLIQFQNNGVVDDSQLPKDRFSAERLKGVDSTLKIQPAKLEDSAVYLCASSFTEGLYEQYFGPGTRLTVT.

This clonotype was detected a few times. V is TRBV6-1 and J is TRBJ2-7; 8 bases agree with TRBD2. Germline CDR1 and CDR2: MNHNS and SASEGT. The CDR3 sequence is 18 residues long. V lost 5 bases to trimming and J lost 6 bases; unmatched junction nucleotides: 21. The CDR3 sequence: CASSTSGLALEPPGEQYF. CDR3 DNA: TGTGCCAGCAGTACCAGCGGACTAGCCCTGGAGCCTCCCGGCGAGCAGTACTTC.

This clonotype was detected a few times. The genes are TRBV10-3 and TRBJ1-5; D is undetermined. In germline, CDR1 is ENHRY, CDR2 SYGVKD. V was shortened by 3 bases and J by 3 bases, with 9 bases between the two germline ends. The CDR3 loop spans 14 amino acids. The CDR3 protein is CAISDRETNQPQHF. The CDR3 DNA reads TGTGCCATCAGTGATCGAGAAACCAATCAGCCCCAGCATTTT.

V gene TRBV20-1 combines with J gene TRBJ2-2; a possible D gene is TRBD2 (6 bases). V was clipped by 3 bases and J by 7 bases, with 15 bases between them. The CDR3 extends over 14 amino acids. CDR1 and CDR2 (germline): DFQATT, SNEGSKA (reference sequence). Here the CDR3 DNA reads TGCAGTGCTAGGGACGGGGGACCCGTCGGGGAGCTGTTTTTT. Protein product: CSARDGGPVGELFF.

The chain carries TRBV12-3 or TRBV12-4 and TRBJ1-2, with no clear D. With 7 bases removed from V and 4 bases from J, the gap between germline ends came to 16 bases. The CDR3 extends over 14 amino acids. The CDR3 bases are TGTGCCAGCACCCCTGCGGGTACTTTCTATGGCTACACCTTC. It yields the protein CASTPAGTFYGYTF.

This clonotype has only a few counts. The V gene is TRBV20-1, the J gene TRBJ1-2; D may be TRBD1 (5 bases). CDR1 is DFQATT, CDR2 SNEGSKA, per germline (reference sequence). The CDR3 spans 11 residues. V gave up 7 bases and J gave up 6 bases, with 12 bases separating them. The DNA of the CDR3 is TGCAGTGGGCCCGGGGCCCATGGCTACACCTTC. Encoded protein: CSGPGAHGYTF.

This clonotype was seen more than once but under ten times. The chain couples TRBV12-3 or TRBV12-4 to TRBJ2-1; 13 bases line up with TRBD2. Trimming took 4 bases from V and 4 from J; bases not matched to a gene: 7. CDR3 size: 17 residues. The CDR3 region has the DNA TGTGCCAGCAGTTCGGAACTAGCGGGGGGGTTTTACAATGAGCAGTTCTTC. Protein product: CASSSELAGGFYNEQFF.

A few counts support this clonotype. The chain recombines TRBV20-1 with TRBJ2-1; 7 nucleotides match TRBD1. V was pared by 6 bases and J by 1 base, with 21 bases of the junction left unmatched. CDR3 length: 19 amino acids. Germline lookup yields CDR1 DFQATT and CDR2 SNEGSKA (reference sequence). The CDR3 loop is CSAIDTGTAISRSYNEQFF. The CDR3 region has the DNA TGCAGTGCGATAGATACCGGGACAGCGATTTCGAGGTCCTACAATGAGCAGTTCTTC.

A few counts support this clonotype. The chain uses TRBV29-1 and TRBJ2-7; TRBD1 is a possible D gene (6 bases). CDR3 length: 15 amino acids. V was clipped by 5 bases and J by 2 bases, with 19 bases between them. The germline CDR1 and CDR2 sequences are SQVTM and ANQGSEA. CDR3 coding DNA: TGCAGCGTTATCCTCTTGGACAGACCAACCTACGAGCAGTACTTC. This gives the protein CSVILLDRPTYEQYF.

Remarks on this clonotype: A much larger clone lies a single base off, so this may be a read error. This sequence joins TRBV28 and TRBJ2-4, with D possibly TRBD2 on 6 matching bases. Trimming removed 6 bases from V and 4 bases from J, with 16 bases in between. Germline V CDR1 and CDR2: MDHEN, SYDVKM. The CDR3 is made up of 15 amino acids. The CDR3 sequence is CASSLPTGEKNIQYF. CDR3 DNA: TGTGCCAGCAGCCTCCCTACGGGGGAAAAAAACATTCAGTACTTC.